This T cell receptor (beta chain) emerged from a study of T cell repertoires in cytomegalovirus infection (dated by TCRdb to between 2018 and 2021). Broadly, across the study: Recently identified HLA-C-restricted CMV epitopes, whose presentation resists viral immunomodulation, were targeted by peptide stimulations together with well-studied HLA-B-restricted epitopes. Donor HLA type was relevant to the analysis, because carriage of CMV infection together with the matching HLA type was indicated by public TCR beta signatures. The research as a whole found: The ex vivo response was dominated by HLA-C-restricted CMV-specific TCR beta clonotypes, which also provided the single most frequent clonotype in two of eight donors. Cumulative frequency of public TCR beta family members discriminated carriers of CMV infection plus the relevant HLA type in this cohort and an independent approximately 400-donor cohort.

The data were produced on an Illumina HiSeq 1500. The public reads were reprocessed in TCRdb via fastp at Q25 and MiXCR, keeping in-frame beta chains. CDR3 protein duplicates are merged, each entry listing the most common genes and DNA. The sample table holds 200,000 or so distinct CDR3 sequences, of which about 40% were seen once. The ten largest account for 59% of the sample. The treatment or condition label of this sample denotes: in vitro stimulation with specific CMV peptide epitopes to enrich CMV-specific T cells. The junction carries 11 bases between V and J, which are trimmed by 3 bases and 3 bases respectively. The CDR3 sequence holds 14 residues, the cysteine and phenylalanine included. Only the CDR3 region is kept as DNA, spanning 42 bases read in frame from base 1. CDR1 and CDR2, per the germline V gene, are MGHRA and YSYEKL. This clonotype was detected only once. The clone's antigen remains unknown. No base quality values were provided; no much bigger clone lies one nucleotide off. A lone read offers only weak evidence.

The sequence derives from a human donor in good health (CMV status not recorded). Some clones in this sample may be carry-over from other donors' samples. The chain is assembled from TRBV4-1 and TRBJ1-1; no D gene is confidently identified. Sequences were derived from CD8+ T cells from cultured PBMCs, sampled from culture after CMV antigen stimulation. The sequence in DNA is TGCGCCAGCAGCCAGCTGGAAGGAGACACTGAAGCTTTCTTT. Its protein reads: CASSQLEGDTEAFF.